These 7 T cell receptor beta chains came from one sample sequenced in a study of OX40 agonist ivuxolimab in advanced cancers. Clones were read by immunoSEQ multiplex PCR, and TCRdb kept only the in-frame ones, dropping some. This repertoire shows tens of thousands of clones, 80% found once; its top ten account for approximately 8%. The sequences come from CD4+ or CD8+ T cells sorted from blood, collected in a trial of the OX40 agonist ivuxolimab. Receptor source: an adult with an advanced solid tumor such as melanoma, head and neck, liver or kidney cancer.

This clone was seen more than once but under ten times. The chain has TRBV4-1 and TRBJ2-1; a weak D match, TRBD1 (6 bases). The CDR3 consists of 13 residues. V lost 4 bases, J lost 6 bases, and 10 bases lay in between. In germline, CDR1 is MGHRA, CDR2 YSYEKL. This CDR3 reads CASSPLQGNEQFF. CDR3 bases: TGCGCCAGCAGCCCACTACAGGGCAATGAGCAGTTCTTC.

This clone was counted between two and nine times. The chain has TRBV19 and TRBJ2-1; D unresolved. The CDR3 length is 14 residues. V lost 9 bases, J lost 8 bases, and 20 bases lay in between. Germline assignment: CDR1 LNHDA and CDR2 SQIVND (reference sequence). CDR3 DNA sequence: TGTGCCAGCACCCCGGACCGAATTATCCATGAGCAGTTCTTC. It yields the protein CASTPDRIIHEQFF.

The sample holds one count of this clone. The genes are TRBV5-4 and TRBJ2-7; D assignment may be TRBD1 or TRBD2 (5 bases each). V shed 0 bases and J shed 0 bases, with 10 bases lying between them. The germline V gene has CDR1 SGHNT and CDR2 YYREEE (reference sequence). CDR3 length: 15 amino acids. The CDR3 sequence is CASSLDGANSYEQYF. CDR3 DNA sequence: TGTGCCAGCAGCTTGGACGGGGCCAACTCCTACGAGCAGTACTTC.

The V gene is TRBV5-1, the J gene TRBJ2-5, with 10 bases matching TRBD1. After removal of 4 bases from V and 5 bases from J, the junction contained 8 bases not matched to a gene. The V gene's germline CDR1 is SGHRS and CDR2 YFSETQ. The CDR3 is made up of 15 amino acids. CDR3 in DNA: TGCGCCAGCAGCGATCAGGGACAGGGGTTGGAGACCCAGTACTTC. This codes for CASSDQGQGLETQYF.

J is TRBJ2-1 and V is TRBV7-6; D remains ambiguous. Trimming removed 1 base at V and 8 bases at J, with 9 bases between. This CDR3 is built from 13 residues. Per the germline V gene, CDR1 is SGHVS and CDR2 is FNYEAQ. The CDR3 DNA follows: TGTGCCAGCAGCTTAGAACCTCTCGATGAGCAGTTCTTC. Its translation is CASSLEPLDEQFF.

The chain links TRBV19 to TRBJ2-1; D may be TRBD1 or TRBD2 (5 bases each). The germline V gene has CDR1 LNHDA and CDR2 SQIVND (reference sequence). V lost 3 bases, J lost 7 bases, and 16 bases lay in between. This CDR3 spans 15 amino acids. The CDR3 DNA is TGTGCCAGTAGTATCAGTAGAGAGGGGTGGAATGAGCAGTTCTTC. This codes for CASSISREGWNEQFF.

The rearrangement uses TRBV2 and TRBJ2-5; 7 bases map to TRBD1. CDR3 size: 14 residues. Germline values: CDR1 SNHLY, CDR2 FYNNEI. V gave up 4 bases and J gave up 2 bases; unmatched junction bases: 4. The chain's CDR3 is CASSGWTGQETQYF. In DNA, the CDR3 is TGTGCCAGCAGTGGCTGGACAGGACAAGAGACCCAGTACTTC.